These T cell receptor beta chains were read from a single sample in a study of identical twins. MiXCR, applied by TCRdb to the 5' RACE reads, yields one record per CDR3 protein. The sample has approximately 300,000 distinct CDR3 sequences, 9.5% seen once; the top ten hold roughly 6.8%. The same sample was also used in a study of yellow fever vaccine responses in identical twins.

Material for sequencing was CD8+ T cells sorted from blood. The source is a woman aged 18-29 years in good health. The CDR3 runs from the conserved cysteine through the conserved F or W. Fields, in order: J gene, clone size, D gene, V gene, CDR3 protein, CDR3 DNA. The D gene is left open where the match is weak. Only part of the rows carry a size: once, few, many, or a class if the clone is expanded.

>TRBJ2-7|-|TRBD1|TRBV7-9
CASSPPVAGGYEQYF
TGTGCCAGCAGCCCCCCGGTGGCAGGGGGCTACGAGCAGTACTTC
>TRBJ2-7|many|TRBD1|TRBV5-1
CASSSGTGFNEQYF
TGCGCCAGCAGCTCCGGGACAGGGTTCAACGAGCAGTACTTC
>TRBJ2-7|many|TRBD2|TRBV16
CASSYRGGREQYF
TGTGCCAGCAGCTATCGGGGGGGCCGGGAGCAGTACTTC
>TRBJ2-1|many|-|TRBV15
CAPCRTYGNEQFF
TGTGCCCCATGTAGGACGTACGGCAATGAGCAGTTCTTC
>TRBJ2-2|many|TRBD2|TRBV12-3/TRBV12-4
CASSFIAGETGELFF
TGTGCCAGCAGTTTTATAGCGGGAGAGACCGGGGAGCTGTTTTTT
>TRBJ2-3|many|TRBD2|TRBV20-1
CSSIAGATSTDTQYF
TGCAGTAGTATAGCGGGGGCCACTAGCACAGATACGCAGTATTTT
>TRBJ2-1|many|TRBD2|TRBV7-9
CATGLAGDNEQFF
TGTGCCACCGGACTAGCGGGGGACAATGAGCAGTTCTTC
>TRBJ2-1|many|TRBD2|TRBV7-9
CASSRSGSSYNEQFF
TGTGCCAGCAGCCGTAGCGGGAGCTCCTACAATGAGCAGTTCTTC
>TRBJ2-7|-|-|TRBV27
CASRPAGTLIYEQYF
TGTGCCAGCAGACCGGCCGGGACACTCATCTACGAGCAGTACTTC
>TRBJ1-2|few|-|TRBV30
CAWNPPLGYTF
TGTGCCTGGAACCCCCCTTTAGGCTACACCTTC
>TRBJ2-1|few|-|TRBV7-9
CASSLEVGLLGNEQFF
TGTGCCAGCAGCTTAGAAGTGGGGTTGTTGGGGAATGAGCAGTTCTTC
>TRBJ1-1|-|-|TRBV20-1
CSARAPLGFSDTEAFF
TGCAGTGCTAGAGCTCCCCTCGGATTTTCTGACACTGAAGCTTTCTTT
>TRBJ2-7|many|TRBD1|TRBV12-3/TRBV12-4
CASSSRQGTYEQYF
TGTGCCAGCAGTTCTCGACAGGGTACCTACGAGCAGTACTTC
>TRBJ2-1|few|TRBD2|TRBV4-3
CASSQAPLAEAYNEQFF
TGCGCCAGCAGCCAAGCCCCACTAGCGGAGGCCTACAATGAGCAGTTCTTC
>TRBJ2-5|many|-|TRBV29-1
CSADDRKETQYF
TGCAGCGCAGACGACAGGAAAGAGACCCAGTACTTC
>TRBJ2-1|many|TRBD2|TRBV4-3
CASSQTTSGHYNEQFF
TGCGCCAGCAGCCAGACGACTAGCGGACACTACAATGAGCAGTTCTTC
>TRBJ1-2|many|-|TRBV7-9
CASSFYTNYGYTF
TGTGCCAGCAGCTTTTACACCAACTATGGCTACACCTTC
>TRBJ2-2|few|-|TRBV2
CASSERGTPNTGELFF
TGTGCCAGCAGTGAACGAGGGACTCCGAACACCGGGGAGCTGTTTTTT
>TRBJ1-4|-|-|TRBV12-3/TRBV12-4
CASSLALVEKLFF
TGTGCCAGCAGTTTAGCACTGGTTGAAAAACTGTTTTTT
>TRBJ1-1|many|TRBD1|TRBV27
CASSFDRANTEAFF
TGTGCCAGCAGTTTTGACAGGGCGAACACTGAAGCTTTCTTT
>TRBJ1-6|many|-|TRBV7-6
CASSSRGPANNSPLHF
TGTGCCAGCAGCTCCAGGGGTCCGGCTAATAATTCACCCCTCCACTTT
>TRBJ2-7|few|TRBD1|TRBV4-1
CASSHLTGISYEQYF
TGCGCCAGCAGCCATCTGACAGGGATCTCCTACGAGCAGTACTTC
>TRBJ2-7|few|TRBD2|TRBV29-1
CSAMRLAGGYEQYF
TGCAGCGCTATGAGACTAGCGGGAGGCTACGAGCAGTACTTC
>TRBJ1-1|few|-|TRBV29-1
CSVEGEGTEAFF
TGCAGCGTTGAAGGGGAGGGTACTGAAGCTTTCTTT
>TRBJ1-1|-|-|TRBV20-1
CSAREPPRPDLGAFF
TGCAGTGCTAGAGAGCCACCTCGTCCCGACCTCGGAGCTTTCTTT
>TRBJ2-7|few|TRBD1|TRBV7-2
CASSQGQGIHEQYF
TGTGCCAGCAGCCAGGGACAGGGTATCCACGAGCAGTACTTC